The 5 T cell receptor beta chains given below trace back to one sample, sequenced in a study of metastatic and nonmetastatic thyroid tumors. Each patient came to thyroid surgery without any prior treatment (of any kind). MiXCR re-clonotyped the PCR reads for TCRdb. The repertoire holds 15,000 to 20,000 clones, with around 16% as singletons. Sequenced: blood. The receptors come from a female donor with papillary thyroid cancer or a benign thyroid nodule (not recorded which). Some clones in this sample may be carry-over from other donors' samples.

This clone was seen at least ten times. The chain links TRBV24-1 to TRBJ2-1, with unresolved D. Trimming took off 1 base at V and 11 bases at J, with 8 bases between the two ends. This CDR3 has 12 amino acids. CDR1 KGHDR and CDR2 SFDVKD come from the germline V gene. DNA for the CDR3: TGTGCCACCAGTGATTTCGGAGAGAAGCAGTTCTTC. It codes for CATSDFGEKQFF.

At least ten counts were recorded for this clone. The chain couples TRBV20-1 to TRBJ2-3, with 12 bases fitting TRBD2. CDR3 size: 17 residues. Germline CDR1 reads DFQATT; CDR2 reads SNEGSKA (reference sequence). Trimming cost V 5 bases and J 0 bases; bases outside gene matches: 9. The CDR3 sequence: CSAFTTSGGPSTDTQYF. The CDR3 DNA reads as TGCAGTGCTTTTACAACTAGCGGGGGGCCGAGCACAGATACGCAGTATTTT.

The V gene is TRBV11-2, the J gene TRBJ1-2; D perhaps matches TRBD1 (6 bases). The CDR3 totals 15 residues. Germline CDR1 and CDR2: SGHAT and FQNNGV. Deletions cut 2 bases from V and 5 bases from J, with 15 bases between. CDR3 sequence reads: CASSLSTGRGYGYTF. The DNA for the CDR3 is TGTGCCAGCAGCTTATCAACAGGGCGTGGGTATGGCTACACCTTC.

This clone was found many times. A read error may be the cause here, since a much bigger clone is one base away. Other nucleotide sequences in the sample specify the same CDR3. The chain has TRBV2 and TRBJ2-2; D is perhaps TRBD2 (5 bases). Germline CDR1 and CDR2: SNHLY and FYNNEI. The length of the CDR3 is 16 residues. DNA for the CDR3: TGTGCCAGCACGGGGAACAGTCTTTTGAACACTGGGGAGCTGTTTTTT. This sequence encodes CASTGNSLLNTGELFF. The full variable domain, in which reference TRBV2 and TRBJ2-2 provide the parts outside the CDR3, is EPEVTQTPSHQVTQMGQEVILRCVPISNHLYFYWYRQILGQKVEFLVSFYNNEISEKSEIFDDQFSVERPDGSNFTLKIRSTKLEDSAMYFCASTGNSLLNTGELFFGEGSRLTVL.

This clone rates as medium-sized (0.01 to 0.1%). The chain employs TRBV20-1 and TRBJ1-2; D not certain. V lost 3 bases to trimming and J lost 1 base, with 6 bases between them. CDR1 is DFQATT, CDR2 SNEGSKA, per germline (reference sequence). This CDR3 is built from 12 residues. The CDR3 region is CSASGFNYGYTF. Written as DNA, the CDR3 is TGCAGTGCTAGTGGCTTTAACTATGGCTACACCTTC.